This T cell receptor (beta chain) was sequenced during a study of blood T cell repertoires in COVID-19. Study-level background: Nucleic acid was either cDNA or gDNA, and it came from T cells, B-cell-depleted T cells, or PBMCs.

This CDR3 contains 14 residues. Trimming cost V 5 bases and J 11 bases, with 21 bases left between them. From germline, CDR1 is LNHDA and CDR2 SQIVND (reference sequence). This clone appeared a few times. The assay was immunoSEQ multiplex PCR, and TCRdb's table has in-frame clones only and misses some. The table has approximately 390,000 clones, roughly 90% seen once; the top ten hold around 1.9%. All enrollees were about 18 to 89 years old and from approximately 24 US areas. This TCR was sampled from a woman between 35 and 50 years old with acute COVID-19. The rearrangement links TRBV19 to TRBJ1-1; D is possibly TRBD1 (5 bases). The sample taken for sequencing was PBMCs or T cells enriched from blood (not recorded which). The CDR3, as DNA: TGTGCCAGTAGTCCGTTCGGGGGAACAGTCGTGGCTTTCTTT. It encodes CASSPFGGTVVAFF.